Given below is one T cell receptor beta chain in context. Its specificity is not known. The source of the sample is a study of OX40 agonist ivuxolimab in advanced cancers. Study background: Patients received the agonistic anti-OX40 (CD134) antibody ivuxolimab.

Whole-study findings and limits: The CD4+ and CD8+ T cells in the blood had expanded clonally by week 6 at 0.1 to 3.0 mg/kg. The mean number of expanded clones was higher in CD8+ T cells than in CD4+. Low normalized T-cell clonal expansion was additionally recorded for some nonresponders.

Data came from immunoSEQ multiplex PCR; TCRdb stores just in-frame clones and leaves some out. This table holds 110,000 or so clones, about 91% found once. Germline CDR1 is SGHTA and CDR2 is FQGNSA. The CDR3 totals 16 residues. The V segment lost 1 base and the J segment 4 bases; nucleotides outside the gene matches: 4. The sample was CD4+ or CD8+ T cells sorted from blood, taken in a trial of the OX40 agonist ivuxolimab. This clonotype was sampled from an adult with an advanced solid tumor such as melanoma, head and neck, liver or kidney cancer. The rearrangement links TRBV7-2 to TRBJ2-5; TRBD1 matches at 12 bases. In DNA, the CDR3 is TGTGCCAGCAGCTTAGTGGGACAGGGGGCGCGAGAGACCCAGTACTTC. Its protein is CASSLVGQGARETQYF.